A single sample is the source of the 9 T cell receptor beta chains below, sequenced in a study of cytomegalovirus exposure and HLA in healthy donors. The PCR had 60 Vbeta and 13 Jbeta primers. The method was immunoSEQ multiplex PCR; TCRdb's version includes in-frame clones alone and lacks a portion of them. This sample has some 150,000 clones; around three quarters occur once, and the top ten carry under 2.5%. Sequenced: PBMCs. The receptor set was obtained from a man between 40 and 49 years old in good health and CMV-seronegative.

The CDR3 nucleotides are TGTGCCAGCAGCGAGGGACAGGGGGCGTACGAGCAGTACTTC. Translation gives CASSEGQGAYEQYF. The rearrangement links TRBV2 to TRBJ2-7; 12 bases agree with TRBD1. This CDR3 comprises 14 residues. CDR1 and CDR2 (germline): SNHLY, FYNNEI. With 6 bases clipped from V and 4 bases from J, the junction kept 4 bases outside the gene matches.

Points on this clone: The sample contains more than one DNA sequence encoding this CDR3. The chain employs TRBV20-1 and TRBJ2-5; D gene ambiguous. CDR1 and CDR2 from the germline V gene are DFQATT and SNEGSKA (reference sequence). V lost 3 bases and J lost 1, with 3 bases in between. This CDR3 is built from 11 residues. CDR3 coding DNA: TGCAGTGCTAGCGGCCAAGAGACCCAGTACTTC. Protein: CSASGQETQYF.

A single count supports this clone. The V call is TRBV5-1, the J call TRBJ1-1; TRBD1 agrees at 10 bases. The CDR3 has 13 residues. Germline V gives CDR1 SGHRS, CDR2 YFSETQ. V gave up 3 bases and J gave up 7 bases; unmatched junction bases: 3. In DNA form, the CDR3 reads TGCGCCAGCAGCTCCGGGACAGGGGTTGAAGCTTTCTTT. Its translation is CASSSGTGVEAFF. The full variable domain, rest sourced from reference TRBV5-1 and TRBJ1-1, is KAGVTQTPRYLIKTRGQQVTLSCSPISGHRSVSWYQQTPGQGLQFLFEYFSETQRNKGNFPGRFSGRQFSNSRSEMNVSTLELGDSALYLCASSSGTGVEAFFGQGTRLTVV.

This clone was picked up one time. This sequence joins TRBV7-8 and TRBJ2-1; 7 nucleotides agree with TRBD2. This CDR3 contains 17 residues. The V gene end was trimmed by 5 bases and the J gene end by 1 base; junction bases not matched to a gene: 11. Per germline, CDR1 SGHVS and CDR2 FQNEAQ. The CDR3 loop reads CASSASIAGGSYNEQFF. As DNA, the CDR3 is TGTGCCAGCAGCGCTTCAATAGCGGGCGGGTCCTACAATGAGCAGTTCTTC.

The CDR3 sequence is CASSSLRTSGRGYEQFF. CDR3 DNA: TGTGCCAGCAGTTCCCTCCGGACTAGCGGGAGGGGGTATGAGCAGTTCTTC. This sequence joins TRBV27 and TRBJ2-1, with 15 positions matching TRBD2. Germline loops: CDR1 MNHEY, CDR2 SMNVEV (reference sequence). CDR3 length: 17 residues. Trimming took 4 bases from V and 8 from J; bases not matched to a gene: 9.

V and J are TRBV6-5 and TRBJ2-3; D call uncertain. CDR1 is MNHEY, CDR2 SVGAGI, per germline. Trimming stripped 6 bases from V and 1 base from J, with 8 bases between. This CDR3 is built from 13 residues. Here the CDR3 reads CASRPRGTDTQYF. The CDR3 bases are TGTGCCAGCAGGCCCCGAGGCACAGATACGCAGTATTTT.

J is TRBJ2-7 and V is TRBV5-1; TRBD1 aligns across 7 bases. From germline, CDR1 is SGHRS and CDR2 YFSETQ. V lost 0 bases to trimming and J lost 0 bases; unmatched junction nucleotides: 6. The CDR3 loop spans 16 amino acids. The DNA of the CDR3 is TGCGCCAGCAGCTTGGGAGGGGGACAGAGCTCCTACGAGCAGTACTTC. Its translation: CASSLGGGQSSYEQYF.

This sequence joins TRBV5-6 and TRBJ1-5; no firm D call. The ends were cut back, 3 bases at V and 5 bases at J, with 15 bases in the middle. The CDR3 runs to 15 residues. The germline V gene encodes CDR1 SGHDT and CDR2 YYEEEE. CDR3 protein: CASSSLGVSDQPQHF. The CDR3 nucleotides read TGTGCCAGCAGCTCCCTCGGGGTTTCTGATCAGCCCCAGCATTTT.

This chain uses TRBV14 with TRBJ2-1, with 8 bases that match TRBD2. V was pared by 2 bases and J by 7 bases, with 19 bases of the junction left unmatched. This CDR3 region has 19 residues. Germline V CDR1 and CDR2: SGHDN, FVKESK. The CDR3 protein is CASSQKAGVGYLGKNEQFF. In DNA form, the CDR3 reads TGTGCCAGCAGCCAAAAAGCGGGAGTTGGTTATTTGGGGAAGAATGAGCAGTTCTTC.